The source of this T cell receptor (beta chain) is a study of cytomegalovirus exposure and HLA in healthy donors. Findings of the study overall: Subsequent analysis showed first-cohort TCR clusters tending to co-occur in about 110 validation repertoires. The dataset shows that most TCR sequences were rare, while some public TCRs occurred in many donors.

Germline-derived CDR1 and CDR2 are SGHTA and FQGNSA. The CDR3 has 14 amino acids. V lost 3 bases to trimming and J lost 5 bases, with 13 bases between them. The data were produced by immunoSEQ multiplex PCR, yet TCRdb's version contains in-frame clones alone and is incomplete. The sample lists about 68,000 clones; about nine tenths were seen once. In the case of this clone: The target antigen is unknown.

V is TRBV7-2 and J is TRBJ1-1; TRBD1 is a possible D gene (5 bases). The specimen was PBMCs. The receptor was isolated from a man in his late teens or twenties in good health and CMV-seronegative. The CDR3 sequence is CASSFGGLRTEAFF. The CDR3, as DNA: TGTGCCAGCAGCTTCGGGGGTTTGAGAACTGAAGCTTTCTTT.